These 24 T cell receptor beta chains share one sample of origin, sequenced in a study of type 1 regulatory T cells. TCRdb processed the reads anew with MiXCR; each CDR3 protein has one entry. This sample has some 100,000 distinct CDR3 sequences, with 25% to 40% found just once. The sequenced sample was CD4+ T cells, either the whole sample or a sorted fraction (not recorded which). All receptors come from a human donor in good health.

The genes are TRBV12-3 or TRBV12-4 and TRBJ2-1; no firm D call. This CDR3 comprises 12 residues. Trimming took off 1 base at V and 4 bases at J, with 2 bases between the two ends. The chain's CDR3 is CASSLEYNEQFF. The CDR3 DNA sequence: TGTGCCAGCAGTTTAGAATACAATGAGCAGTTCTTC.

A few counts support this clonotype. The chain uses TRBV5-6 and TRBJ2-5, with 12 bases fitting TRBD1. The germline CDR1 and CDR2 sequences are SGHDT and YYEEEE. This CDR3 contains 15 residues. V shed 4 bases and J 5 bases; nucleotides not matched to a gene: 6. Here the CDR3 reads CASSGGTGGYETQYF. Here the CDR3 DNA reads TGTGCCAGCAGCGGGGGGACAGGGGGCTATGAGACCCAGTACTTC.

The sample holds many counts of this clonotype. The chain carries TRBV7-2 and TRBJ2-5, with 9 nucleotides matching TRBD2. The germline gives CDR1 SGHTA, CDR2 FQGNSA. Trimming cost V 3 bases and J 6 bases; bases outside gene matches: 5. The length of the CDR3 is 14 residues. CDR3 nucleotide sequence: TGTGCCAGCAGCTTTAGCGGGAGAGAGCAGACCCAGTACTTC. It is translated as CASSFSGREQTQYF.

This clonotype was counted only a few times. The V and J genes are TRBV18 and TRBJ1-3; unclear D gene. CDR1 and CDR2 (germline): KGHSH, LQKENI. The CDR3 spans 15 residues. V shed 4 bases and J shed 1 base, with 11 bases lying between them. For the CDR3, the DNA is TGTGCCAGCTCACTCACGGATACTTCTGGAAACACCATATATTTT. Its protein is CASSLTDTSGNTIYF.

Notes on this clonotype: Its ends do not fully match the called genes, so a read error is possible. The rearrangement joins TRBV24-1 to TRBJ2-1; no reliable D call. The germline gives CDR1 KGHDR, CDR2 SFDVKD. CDR3 length: 13 amino acids. The CDR3 spells CATSDPVPNGQFF. In DNA form, the CDR3 reads TGTGCCACCAGTGATCCAGTCCCGAATGGGCAGTTCTTC.

V is TRBV20-1 and J is TRBJ2-2, with 10 bases matching TRBD2. J was trimmed by 8 bases and V by 4 bases; bases with no gene match: 4. Germline V CDR1 and CDR2: DFQATT, SNEGSKA (reference sequence). The CDR3 runs 13 residues. The DNA for the CDR3 is TGCAGTGCTACTAGCGGGAGACCTGGGGAGCTGTTTTTT. This sequence encodes CSATSGRPGELFF.

The chain recombines TRBV19 with TRBJ2-2; no definite D call. V was cut by 7 bases and J by 0 bases, with 18 bases left in between. Germline CDR1 LNHDA, CDR2 SQIVND (reference sequence). The CDR3 runs 17 residues. The CDR3 region has the DNA TGTGCCAGTACCTCCGTAGGGCTGGGCACGAACACCGGGGAGCTGTTTTTT. Its translation: CASTSVGLGTNTGELFF.

The V gene is TRBV11-1, the J gene TRBJ2-5; unclear D gene. Germline assignment: CDR1 SGHAT and CDR2 FQDESV (reference sequence). The CDR3 spans 13 residues. V dropped 3 bases and J dropped 2 bases, with 7 bases sitting between them. DNA for the CDR3: TGTGCCAGCAGCTTCGGGCCGCAAGAGACCCAGTACTTC. Protein product: CASSFGPQETQYF.

This chain uses TRBV7-6 with TRBJ2-3; 8 bases match TRBD2. Losses at the gene ends were 2 bases for V and 0 bases for J; bases not matched to a gene: 1. CDR1 SGHVS and CDR2 FNYEAQ come from the germline V gene. The CDR3 covers 15 residues. This CDR3 is CASSLSSGSTDTQYF. The CDR3 DNA reads TGTGCCAGCAGCTTATCTAGCGGGAGCACAGATACGCAGTATTTT.

The chain uses TRBV11-2 and TRBJ2-2; TRBD2 matches at 10 bases. V was clipped by 2 bases and J by 6 bases; unmatched bases: 6. The CDR3 totals 16 residues. Looked up from germline, CDR1 is SGHAT and CDR2 is FQNNGV. For the CDR3, the DNA is TGTGCCAGCAGCTTATCTAGCGGGAGATTAGCCGGGGAGCTGTTTTTT. Translated: CASSLSSGRLAGELFF.

This clonotype has only a few counts. This chain links TRBV6-5 with TRBJ2-7; 9 bases match TRBD2. V was pared by 5 bases and J by 6 bases, with 11 bases of the junction left unmatched. CDR1 MNHEY and CDR2 SVGAGI come from the germline V gene. The CDR3 loop spans 15 amino acids. This CDR3 reads CASSGRGAGGFEQYF. The DNA for the CDR3 is TGTGCCAGCAGTGGGAGGGGAGCGGGAGGCTTCGAGCAGTACTTC.

This clonotype was counted a few times. The chain carries TRBV10-3 and TRBJ2-7; 8 bases align to TRBD1. CDR3 length: 12 residues. Germline V gene lookup returns CDR1 ENHRY and CDR2 SYGVKD. The J segment lost 5 bases and the V segment lost 8 bases, leaving 5 bases of the junction unmatched. CDR3: CAIGSGGDEQYF. The CDR3 DNA is TGTGCCATCGGGTCAGGGGGCGACGAGCAGTACTTC.

V usage is TRBV12-3 or TRBV12-4 and J usage is TRBJ1-5, with 7 positions matching TRBD1. Losses at the gene ends were 6 bases for V and 2 bases for J; bases not matched to a gene: 7. This CDR3 comprises 15 residues. CDR3 amino acids: CASRSDRVGNQPQHF. DNA of the CDR3: TGTGCCAGCAGATCAGACAGGGTCGGCAATCAGCCCCAGCATTTT.

This chain connects TRBV5-6 to TRBJ2-3, with unresolved D. The CDR3 has 13 residues. The ends were cut back, 3 bases at V and 3 bases at J, with 8 bases in the middle. In germline, CDR1 is SGHDT, CDR2 YYEEEE. CDR3 DNA: TGTGCCAGCAGCTCTCACCCAACAGATACGCAGTATTTT. Translated: CASSSHPTDTQYF.

The V call is TRBV7-9, the J call TRBJ1-2; perhaps TRBD1 as D (5 bases). This CDR3 is built from 13 residues. Germline CDR1 and CDR2: SEHNR and FQNEAQ (reference sequence). Trimming left V 5 bases short and J 4 bases short, with 11 bases between. Here the CDR3 DNA reads TGTGCCAGCAGCCACCGGGGCCTCTATGGCTACACCTTC. It specifies CASSHRGLYGYTF.

The rearrangement joins TRBV15 to TRBJ2-7; 9 bases agree with TRBD2. The CDR3 has 17 residues. V lost 3 bases to trimming and J lost 3 bases; unmatched junction nucleotides: 12. CDR1 and CDR2 from the germline V gene are LNHNV and YYDKDF (reference sequence). For the CDR3, the DNA is TGTGCCACCAGCAGCCTAGCCCGGCTAGCGGGATTCTACGAGCAGTACTTC. It specifies CATSSLARLAGFYEQYF.

J is TRBJ2-5 and V is TRBV3-1, with 7 bases lining up with TRBD1. There are 15 residues in the CDR3. Germline CDR1 LGHDT, CDR2 YNNKEL (reference sequence). V lost 6 bases, J lost 3 bases, and 10 bases stayed unmatched. The CDR3 here is CASSRLGGVEETQYF. CDR3 DNA sequence: TGTGCCAGCAGTCGCTTAGGGGGCGTTGAAGAGACCCAGTACTTC.

V and J are TRBV4-1 and TRBJ1-2, with unresolved D. Looked up from germline, CDR1 is MGHRA and CDR2 is YSYEKL. With 0 bases removed from V and 4 bases from J, the gap between germline ends came to 18 bases. The CDR3 spans 17 residues. CDR3 loop: CASSQESGQLRLYGYTF. The CDR3 bases are TGCGCCAGCAGCCAAGAAAGCGGCCAATTAAGACTCTATGGCTACACCTTC.

This clonotype was recorded a few times. The gene calls are TRBV9 and TRBJ1-1, with D perhaps TRBD1 (5 bases). The germline V gene has CDR1 SGDLS and CDR2 YYNGEE. CDR3 size: 14 residues. V lost 0 bases and J lost 2, with 8 bases in between. CDR3 residues: CASSVDQGNTEAFF. CDR3 in DNA: TGTGCCAGCAGCGTAGATCAGGGTAACACTGAAGCTTTCTTT.

The chain carries TRBV6-2 or TRBV6-3 and TRBJ1-1; unclear D gene. The CDR3 has 15 residues. Trimming left V 8 bases short and J 7 bases short, with 23 bases between. Germline V CDR1 and CDR2: MNHEY, SVGEGT. CDR3 DNA: TGTGCCAGCTCAGACCCGGCAGGCCGGACCCGTGAAGCTTTCTTT. Its protein product is CASSDPAGRTREAFF.

The chain links TRBV20-1 to TRBJ1-5, with 9 bases aligning to TRBD1. The CDR3 consists of 19 residues. The trim removed 1 base at V and 0 bases at J, leaving 13 bases unmatched. Germline loops: CDR1 DFQATT, CDR2 SNEGSKA (reference sequence). The DNA of the CDR3 is TGCAGTGCTAGAGGCTCCGGGACAGGGCAAACCTTTAGCAATCAGCCCCAGCATTTT. Its protein is CSARGSGTGQTFSNQPQHF.

The rearrangement joins TRBV2 to TRBJ2-5; 10 bases align to TRBD1. Losses at the gene ends were 6 bases for V and 5 bases for J; bases not matched to a gene: 12. This CDR3 is built from 16 residues. Germline V gene lookup returns CDR1 SNHLY and CDR2 FYNNEI. CDR3 protein: CASSDYLGTGVETQYF. CDR3 DNA: TGTGCCAGCAGCGATTACCTCGGGACAGGGGTGGAGACCCAGTACTTC.

The rearrangement links TRBV5-5 to TRBJ2-7; D is perhaps TRBD1 (5 bases). Germline V lookup: CDR1 SGHKS, CDR2 YYEKEE (reference sequence). This CDR3 region has 15 residues. With 4 bases removed from V and 2 bases from J, the gap between germline ends came to 16 bases. The CDR3 DNA follows: TGTGCCAGCAGCAAGAAAACCAGGACAACCTACGAGCAGTACTTC. Translated: CASSKKTRTTYEQYF.

V gene TRBV7-9 combines with J gene TRBJ2-5; D ambiguous. Germline V gene data show CDR1 as SEHNR and CDR2 as FQNEAQ (reference sequence). V lost 3 bases to trimming and J lost 5 bases, with 13 bases between them. There are 14 residues in the CDR3. CDR3 residues: CASSFGGADETQYF. The CDR3 coding sequence is TGTGCCAGCAGCTTTGGCGGAGCAGACGAGACCCAGTACTTC. Together with reference TRBV7-9 and TRBJ2-5, the CDR3 gives the full variable domain: DTGVSQNPRHKITKRGQNVTFRCDPISEHNRLYWYRQTLGQGPEFLTYFQNEAQLEKSRLLSDRFSAERPKGSFSTLEIQRTEQGDSAMYLCASSFGGADETQYFGPGTRLLVL.